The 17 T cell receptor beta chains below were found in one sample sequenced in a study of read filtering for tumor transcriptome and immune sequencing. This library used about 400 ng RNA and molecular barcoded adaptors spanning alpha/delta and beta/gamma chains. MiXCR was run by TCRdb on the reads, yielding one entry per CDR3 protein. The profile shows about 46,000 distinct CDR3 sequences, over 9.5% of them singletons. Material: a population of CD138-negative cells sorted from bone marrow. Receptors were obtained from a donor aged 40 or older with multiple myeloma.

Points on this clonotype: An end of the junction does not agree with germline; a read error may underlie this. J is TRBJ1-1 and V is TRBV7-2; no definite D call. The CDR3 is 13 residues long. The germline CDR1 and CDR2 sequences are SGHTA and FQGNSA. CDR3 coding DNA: TGTGCCAGCAGCTTTATAGGCCACACTGATGCTTTCTTT. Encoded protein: CASSFIGHTDAFF.

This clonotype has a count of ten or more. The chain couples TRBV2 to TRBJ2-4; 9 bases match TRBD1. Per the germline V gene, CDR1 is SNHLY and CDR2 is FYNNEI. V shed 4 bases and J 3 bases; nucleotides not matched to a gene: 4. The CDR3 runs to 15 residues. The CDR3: CASSGGQGGKNIQYF. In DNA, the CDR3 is TGTGCCAGCAGTGGGGGACAGGGCGGCAAAAACATTCAGTACTTC.

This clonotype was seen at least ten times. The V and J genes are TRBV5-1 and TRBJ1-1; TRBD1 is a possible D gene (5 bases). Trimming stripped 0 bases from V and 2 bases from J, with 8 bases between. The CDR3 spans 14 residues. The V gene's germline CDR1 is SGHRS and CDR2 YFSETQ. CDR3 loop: CASSLGDGNTEAFF. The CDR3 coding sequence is TGCGCCAGCAGCTTGGGGGACGGCAACACTGAAGCTTTCTTT.

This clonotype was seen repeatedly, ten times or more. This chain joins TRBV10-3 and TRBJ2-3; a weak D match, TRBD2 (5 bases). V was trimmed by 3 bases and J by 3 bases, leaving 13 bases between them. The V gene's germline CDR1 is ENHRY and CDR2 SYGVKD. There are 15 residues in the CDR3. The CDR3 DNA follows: TGTGCCATCAGTGAAGCGGCGAGTTTGACAGATACGCAGTATTTT. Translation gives CAISEAASLTDTQYF.

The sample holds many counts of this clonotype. DNA for the CDR3: TGCGCCAGCAGCTTGGGTCACAGGTCAAGCTCTGGGGCCAACGTCCTGACTTTC. Translation: CASSLGHRSSSGANVLTF. The chain links TRBV5-1 to TRBJ2-6, with D tentatively TRBD1 (5 bases). Germline values: CDR1 SGHRS, CDR2 YFSETQ. The CDR3 sequence is 18 residues long. Trimming removed 0 bases from V and 0 bases from J, with 13 bases in between.

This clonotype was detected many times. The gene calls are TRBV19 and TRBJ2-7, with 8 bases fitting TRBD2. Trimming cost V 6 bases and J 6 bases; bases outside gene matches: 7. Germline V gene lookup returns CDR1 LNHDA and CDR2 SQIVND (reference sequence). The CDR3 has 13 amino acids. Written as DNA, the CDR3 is TGTGCCAGTAGCACTAGCGGCCTCTCCGAGCAGTACTTC. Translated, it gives CASSTSGLSEQYF. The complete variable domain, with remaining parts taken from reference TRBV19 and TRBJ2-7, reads DGGITQSPKYLFRKEGQNVTLSCEQNLNHDAMYWYRQDPGQGLRLIYYSQIVNDFQKGDIAEGYSVSREKKESFPLTVTSAQKNPTAFYLCASSTSGLSEQYFGPGTRLTVT.

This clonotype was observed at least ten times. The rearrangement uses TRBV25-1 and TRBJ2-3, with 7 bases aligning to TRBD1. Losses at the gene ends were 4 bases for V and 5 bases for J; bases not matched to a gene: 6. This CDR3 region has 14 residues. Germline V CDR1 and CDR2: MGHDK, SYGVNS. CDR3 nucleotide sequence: TGTGCCAGCAGTGTAAGAGGGGGCGTAGATACGCAGTATTTT. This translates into CASSVRGGVDTQYF.

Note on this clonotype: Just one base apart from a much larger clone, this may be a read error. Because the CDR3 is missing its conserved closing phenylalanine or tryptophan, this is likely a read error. The CDR3 nucleotides read TGTGCCTGGATCCCGTCCGGAGGGACCCGCACTGAAGCTTTCCTT. Its translation: CAWIPSGGTRTEAFL. This chain joins TRBV30 and TRBJ1-1; tentatively, D is TRBD1 (5 bases). The CDR3 covers 15 residues. CDR1 is GTSNPN, CDR2 SVGIG, per germline (reference sequence). Trimming removed 4 bases at V and 4 bases at J, with 19 bases between.

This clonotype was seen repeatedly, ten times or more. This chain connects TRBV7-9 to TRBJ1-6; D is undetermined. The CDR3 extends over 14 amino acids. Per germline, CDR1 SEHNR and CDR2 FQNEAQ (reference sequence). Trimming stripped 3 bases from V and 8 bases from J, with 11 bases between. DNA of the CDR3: TGTGCCAGCAGCTTGGACCTCTGGGATTCACCCCTCCACTTT. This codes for CASSLDLWDSPLHF.

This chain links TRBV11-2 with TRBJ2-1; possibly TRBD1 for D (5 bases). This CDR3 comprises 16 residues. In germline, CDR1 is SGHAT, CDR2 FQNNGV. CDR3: CVISHGWRRQINEQFF. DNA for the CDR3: TGTGTCATCAGCCACGGCTGGCGGCGACAGATTAATGAGCAGTTCTTC.

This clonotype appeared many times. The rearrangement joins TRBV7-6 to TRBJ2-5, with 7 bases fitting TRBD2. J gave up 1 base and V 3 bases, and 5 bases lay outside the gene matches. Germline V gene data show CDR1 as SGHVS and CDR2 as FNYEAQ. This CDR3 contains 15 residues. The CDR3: CASSFRTGGQETQYF. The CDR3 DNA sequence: TGTGCCAGCAGCTTTCGAACGGGAGGCCAAGAGACCCAGTACTTC.

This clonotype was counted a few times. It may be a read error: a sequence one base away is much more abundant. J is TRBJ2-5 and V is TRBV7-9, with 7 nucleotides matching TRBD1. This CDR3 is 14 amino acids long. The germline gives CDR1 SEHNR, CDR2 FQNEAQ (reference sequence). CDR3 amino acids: CACRDGTVQETQYF. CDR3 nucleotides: TGTGCCTGCAGGGACGGGACAGTTCAAGAGACCCAGTACTTC.

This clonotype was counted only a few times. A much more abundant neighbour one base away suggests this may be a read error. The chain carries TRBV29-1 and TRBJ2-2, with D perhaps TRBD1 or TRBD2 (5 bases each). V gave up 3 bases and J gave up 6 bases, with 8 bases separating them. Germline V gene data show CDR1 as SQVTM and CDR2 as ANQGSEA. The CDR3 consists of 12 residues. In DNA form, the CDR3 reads TGCAGCGTTGAGGGGACGGCCGGGGAGCTGTTTTTT. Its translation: CSVEGTAGELFF.

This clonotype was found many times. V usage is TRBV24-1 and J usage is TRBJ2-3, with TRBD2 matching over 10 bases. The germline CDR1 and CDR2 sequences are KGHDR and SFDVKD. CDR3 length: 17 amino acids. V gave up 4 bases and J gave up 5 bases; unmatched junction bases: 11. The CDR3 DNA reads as TGTGCCACCAGTGAGCCGACTAGCGGGCCGGGGAGAGATACGCAGTATTTT. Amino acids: CATSEPTSGPGRDTQYF.

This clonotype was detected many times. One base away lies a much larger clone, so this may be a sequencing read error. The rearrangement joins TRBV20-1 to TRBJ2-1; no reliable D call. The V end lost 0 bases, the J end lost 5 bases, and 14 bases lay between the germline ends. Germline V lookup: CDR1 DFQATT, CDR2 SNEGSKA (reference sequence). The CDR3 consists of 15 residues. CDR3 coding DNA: TGCAGTGCTAGAGACACAAGTACCGGAGACAATGAGCAGTTCTTC. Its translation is CSARDTSTGDNEQFF.

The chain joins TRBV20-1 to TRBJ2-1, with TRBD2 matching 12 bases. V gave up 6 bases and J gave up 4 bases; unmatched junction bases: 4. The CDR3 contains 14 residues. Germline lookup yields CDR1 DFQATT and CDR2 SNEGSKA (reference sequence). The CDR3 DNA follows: TGCAGTGCCCTAGCGGGAGGGCCGTACAATGAGCAGTTCTTC. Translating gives CSALAGGPYNEQFF.

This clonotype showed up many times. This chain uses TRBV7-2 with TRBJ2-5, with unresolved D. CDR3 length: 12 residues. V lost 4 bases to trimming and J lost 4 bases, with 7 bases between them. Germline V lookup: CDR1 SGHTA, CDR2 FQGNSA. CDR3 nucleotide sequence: TGTGCCAGCAGCTATAATCGAGAGACCCAGTACTTC. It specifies CASSYNRETQYF.